The TCR beta chain under discussion was sequenced for a study of sequential checkpoint blockade in melanoma. As for the study in general: Arm A got nivolumab then ipilimumab; arm B the reverse, 1:1. Maintenance nivolumab came after either treatment sequence.

Assay: immunoSEQ multiplex PCR; the TCRdb copy retains only in-frame clones and omits some. The profile shows 25,000 to 30,000 clones, 83% of them singletons. The treatment: randomized to nivolumab then ipilimumab (arm A) or the reverse (arm B). None of the patients previously received DNA-damaging chemotherapy. From thawed PBMCs, live CD3+CD8+ cells negative for CD19 and CD56 were sorted. CDR3 length equals 14 residues. Trimming cost V 5 bases and J 2 bases, with 13 bases left between them. Germline CDR1 MNHEY, CDR2 SMNVEV (reference sequence). Sequencing used CD8+ T cells sorted from blood (inferred from file names), obtained from a patient given nivolumab and ipilimumab in sequence. This receptor was obtained from a human donor with melanoma. The genes are TRBV27 and TRBJ2-7; D is perhaps TRBD1 (5 bases). CDR3 sequence reads: CASSHRNPTYEQYF. CDR3 nucleotide sequence: TGTGCCAGCAGTCACAGGAACCCTACCTACGAGCAGTACTTC.